Below, one TCR beta chain is given with its context. Antigen specificity is unknown. The record originates from a study of OX40 agonist ivuxolimab in advanced cancers. Study-level background: Treatment of patients was with ivuxolimab, an agonistic anti-OX40 (CD134) antibody. Patients got intravenous ivuxolimab at 0.01 to 10 mg/kg every 2 weeks. The study's findings and limits: It was also the case that some nonresponders had low normalized T-cell clonal expansion. Clonal expansion among partial responders at 0.1-3.0 mg/kg ranked near the lowest.

The CDR3 runs to 16 residues. The V and J ends lost 3 bases and 5 bases respectively, with 18 bases between them. In germline, CDR1 is LGHNT, CDR2 FRNRAP. Sequencing used immunoSEQ multiplex PCR; TCRdb keeps in-frame clones, though not all of them. There are about 25,000 clones in the sample; around 86% occur only once, and 40% to 55% lies in the top ten. The chain carries TRBV12-5 and TRBJ2-3; D perhaps matches TRBD1 (5 bases). This receptor was identified in an adult with an advanced solid tumor such as melanoma, head and neck, liver or kidney cancer. This specimen consisted of CD4+ or CD8+ T cells sorted from blood, obtained in a trial of the OX40 agonist ivuxolimab. The CDR3 bases are TGTGCTAGTGGTTTTGATGGAGCAGGGTTGGAAGATACGCAGTATTTT. Its protein product is CASGFDGAGLEDTQYF.